This T cell receptor (beta chain) derives from a study of OX40 agonist ivuxolimab in advanced cancers. Study results and limitations: Antigen specificity remained undetermined for the expanded peripheral T cells. Circulating CD4+ and CD8+ T cells showed clonal expansion by week 6 at 0.1 to 3.0 mg/kg.

Remarks on this clone: Antigen unknown.

Looked up from germline, CDR1 is SGHRS and CDR2 is YFSETQ. V gave up 4 bases and J gave up 2 bases, with 12 bases separating them. The CDR3 runs to 14 residues. Repertoires were generated with immunoSEQ multiplex PCR, while TCRdb's copy carries only in-frame clones and drops some. The sample holds around 100,000 clones, 75% to 95% seen once. This receptor was obtained from an adult with an advanced solid tumor such as melanoma, head and neck, liver or kidney cancer. This specimen consisted of CD4+ or CD8+ T cells sorted from blood, obtained in a trial of the OX40 agonist ivuxolimab. The chain carries TRBV5-1 and TRBJ1-1; tentative D call: TRBD1 (5 bases). CDR3 in amino acids: CASSPGPSNTEAFF. DNA of the CDR3: TGCGCCAGCAGCCCGGGACCCTCAAACACTGAAGCTTTCTTT.